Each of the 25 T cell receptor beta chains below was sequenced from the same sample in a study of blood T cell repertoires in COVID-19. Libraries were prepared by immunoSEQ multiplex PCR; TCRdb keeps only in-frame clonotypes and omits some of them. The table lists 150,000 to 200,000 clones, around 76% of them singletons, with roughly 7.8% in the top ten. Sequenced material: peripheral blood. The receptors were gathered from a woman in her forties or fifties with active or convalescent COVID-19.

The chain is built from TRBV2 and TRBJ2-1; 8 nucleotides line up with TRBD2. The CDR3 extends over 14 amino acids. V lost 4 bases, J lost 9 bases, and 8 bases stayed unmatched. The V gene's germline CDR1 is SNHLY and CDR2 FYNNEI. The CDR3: CASSVSGSRGEQFF. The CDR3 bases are TGTGCCAGCAGTGTGAGCGGGAGCAGGGGTGAGCAGTTCTTC.

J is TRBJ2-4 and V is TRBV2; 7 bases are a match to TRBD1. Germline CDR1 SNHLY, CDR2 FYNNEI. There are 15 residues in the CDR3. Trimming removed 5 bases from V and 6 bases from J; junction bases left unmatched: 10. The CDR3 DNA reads TGTGCCAGCAGTCCCAGGTCGGGACAGTCAAACATTCAGTACTTC. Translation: CASSPRSGQSNIQYF. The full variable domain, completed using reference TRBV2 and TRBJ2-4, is EPEVTQTPSHQVTQMGQEVILRCVPISNHLYFYWYRQILGQKVEFLVSFYNNEISEKSEIFDDQFSVERPDGSNFTLKIRSTKLEDSAMYFCASSPRSGQSNIQYFGAGTRLSVL.

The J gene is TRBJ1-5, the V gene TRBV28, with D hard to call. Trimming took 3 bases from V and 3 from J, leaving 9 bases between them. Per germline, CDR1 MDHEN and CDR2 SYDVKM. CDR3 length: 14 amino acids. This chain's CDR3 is CASSFNRFNQPQHF. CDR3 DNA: TGTGCCAGCAGTTTCAACAGATTCAATCAGCCCCAGCATTTT.

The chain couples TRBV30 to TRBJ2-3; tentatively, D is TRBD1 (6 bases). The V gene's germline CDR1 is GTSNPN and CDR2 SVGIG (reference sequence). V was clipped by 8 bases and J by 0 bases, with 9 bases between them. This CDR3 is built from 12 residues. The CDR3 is CATGWSTDTQYF. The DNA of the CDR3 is TGTGCCACAGGGTGGAGCACAGATACGCAGTATTTT.

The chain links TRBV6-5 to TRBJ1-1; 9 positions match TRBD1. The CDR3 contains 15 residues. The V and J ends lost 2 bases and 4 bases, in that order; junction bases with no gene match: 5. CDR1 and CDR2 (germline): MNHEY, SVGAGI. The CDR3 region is CASSYLGQGTTEAFF. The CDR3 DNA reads TGTGCCAGCAGTTACCTGGGACAGGGAACCACTGAAGCTTTCTTT.

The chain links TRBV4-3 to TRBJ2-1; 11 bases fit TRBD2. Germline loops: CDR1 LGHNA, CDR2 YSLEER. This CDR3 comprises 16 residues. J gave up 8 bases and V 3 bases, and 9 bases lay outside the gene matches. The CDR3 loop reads CASSQNTLAGDDEQFF. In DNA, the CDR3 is TGCGCCAGCAGCCAGAACACACTAGCGGGAGACGATGAGCAGTTCTTC.

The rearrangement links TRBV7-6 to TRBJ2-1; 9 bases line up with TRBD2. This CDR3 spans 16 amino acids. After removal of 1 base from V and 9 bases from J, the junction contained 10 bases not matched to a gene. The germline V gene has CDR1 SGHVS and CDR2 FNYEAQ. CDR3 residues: CASSLVPSGKRVEQFF. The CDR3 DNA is TGTGCCAGCAGCTTAGTTCCTAGCGGGAAGAGGGTTGAGCAGTTCTTC.

CDR3 nucleotides: TGTGCCAGCAGCACCGAGGGACAGGGAAATTCACCCCTCCACTTT. Translated: CASSTEGQGNSPLHF. The chain joins TRBV28 to TRBJ1-6, with 9 bases identical to TRBD1. Unmatched junction bases numbered 7, after V lost 6 bases and J lost 7 bases. Germline V gene sequence: CDR1 MDHEN, CDR2 SYDVKM. This CDR3 is 15 amino acids long.

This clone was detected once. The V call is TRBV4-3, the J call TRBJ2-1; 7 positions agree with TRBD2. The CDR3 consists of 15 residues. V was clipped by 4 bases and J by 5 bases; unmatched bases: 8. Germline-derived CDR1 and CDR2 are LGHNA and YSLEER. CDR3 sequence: CASSRGSGGNNEQFF. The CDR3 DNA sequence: TGCGCCAGCAGCCGTGGGTCCGGGGGGAACAATGAGCAGTTCTTC.

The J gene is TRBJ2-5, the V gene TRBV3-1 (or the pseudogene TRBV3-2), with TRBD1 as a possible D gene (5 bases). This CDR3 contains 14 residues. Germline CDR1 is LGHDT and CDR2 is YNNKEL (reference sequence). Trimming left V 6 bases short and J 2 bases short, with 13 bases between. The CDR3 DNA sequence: TGTGCCAGCAGGACTCAAGGGGTACAAGAGACCCAGTACTTC. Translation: CASRTQGVQETQYF.

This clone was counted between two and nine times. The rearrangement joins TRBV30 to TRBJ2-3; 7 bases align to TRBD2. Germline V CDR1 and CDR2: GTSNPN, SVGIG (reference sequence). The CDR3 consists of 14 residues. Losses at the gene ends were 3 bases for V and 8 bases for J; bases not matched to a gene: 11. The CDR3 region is CAWSPGGPPGTQYF. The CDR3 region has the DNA TGTGCCTGGAGCCCGGGGGGACCCCCAGGTACGCAGTATTTT.

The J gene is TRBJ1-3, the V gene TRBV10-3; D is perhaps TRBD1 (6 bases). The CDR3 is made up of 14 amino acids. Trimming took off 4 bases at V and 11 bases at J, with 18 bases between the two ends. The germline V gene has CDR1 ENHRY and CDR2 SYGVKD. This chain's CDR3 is CAISVGGPLVPIYF. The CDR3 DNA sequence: TGTGCCATCAGTGTCGGGGGGCCGCTTGTTCCCATATATTTT.

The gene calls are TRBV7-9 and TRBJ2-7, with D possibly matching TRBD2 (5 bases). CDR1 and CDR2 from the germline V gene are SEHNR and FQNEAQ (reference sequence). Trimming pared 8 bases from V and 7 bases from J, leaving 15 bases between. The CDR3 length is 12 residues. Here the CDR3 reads CASERSPGEQYF. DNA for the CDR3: TGTGCCAGCGAGCGGTCGCCGGGTGAGCAGTACTTC.

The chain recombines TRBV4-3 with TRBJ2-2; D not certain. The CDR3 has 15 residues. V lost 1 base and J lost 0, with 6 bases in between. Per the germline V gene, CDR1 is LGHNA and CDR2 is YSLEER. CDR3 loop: CASSQADTNTGELFF. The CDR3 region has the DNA TGCGCCAGCAGCCAAGCTGACACGAACACCGGGGAGCTGTTTTTT.

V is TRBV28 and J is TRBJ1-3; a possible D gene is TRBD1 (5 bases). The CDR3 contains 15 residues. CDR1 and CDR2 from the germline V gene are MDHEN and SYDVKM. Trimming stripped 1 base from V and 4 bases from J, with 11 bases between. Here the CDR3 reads CASSLSGGAGNTIYF. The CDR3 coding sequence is TGTGCCAGCAGTTTATCCGGGGGTGCGGGAAACACCATATATTTT.

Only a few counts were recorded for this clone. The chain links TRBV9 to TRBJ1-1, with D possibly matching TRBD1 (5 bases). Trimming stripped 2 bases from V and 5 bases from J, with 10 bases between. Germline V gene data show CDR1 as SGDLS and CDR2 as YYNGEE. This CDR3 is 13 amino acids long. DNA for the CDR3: TGTGCCAGCAGCGTCAGGGAGGAGACTGAAGCTTTCTTT. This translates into CASSVREETEAFF.

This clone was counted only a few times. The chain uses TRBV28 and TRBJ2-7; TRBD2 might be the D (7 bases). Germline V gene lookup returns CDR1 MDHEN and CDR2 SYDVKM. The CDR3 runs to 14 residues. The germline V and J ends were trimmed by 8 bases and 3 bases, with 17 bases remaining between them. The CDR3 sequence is CASEGGVSYYEQYF. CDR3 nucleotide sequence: TGTGCCAGCGAGGGGGGGGTCTCCTACTACGAGCAGTACTTC.

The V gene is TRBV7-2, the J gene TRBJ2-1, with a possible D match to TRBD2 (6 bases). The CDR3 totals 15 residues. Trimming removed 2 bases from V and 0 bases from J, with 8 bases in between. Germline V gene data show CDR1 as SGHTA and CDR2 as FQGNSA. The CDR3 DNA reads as TGTGCCAGCAGCTTACGGGACTTCTCCTACAATGAGCAGTTCTTC. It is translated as CASSLRDFSYNEQFF.

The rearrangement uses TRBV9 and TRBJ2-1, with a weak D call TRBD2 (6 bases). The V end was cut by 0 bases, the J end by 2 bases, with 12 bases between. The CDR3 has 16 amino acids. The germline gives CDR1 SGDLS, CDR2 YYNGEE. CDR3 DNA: TGTGCCAGCAGCGTAGCTTCGGGGGAGACCTACAATGAGCAGTTCTTC. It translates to CASSVASGETYNEQFF.

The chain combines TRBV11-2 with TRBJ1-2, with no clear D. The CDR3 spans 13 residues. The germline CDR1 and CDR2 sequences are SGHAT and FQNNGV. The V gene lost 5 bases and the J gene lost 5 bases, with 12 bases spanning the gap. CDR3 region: CASSPRRAYGYTF. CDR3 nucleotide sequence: TGTGCCAGCAGCCCCCGGAGGGCTTATGGCTACACCTTC.

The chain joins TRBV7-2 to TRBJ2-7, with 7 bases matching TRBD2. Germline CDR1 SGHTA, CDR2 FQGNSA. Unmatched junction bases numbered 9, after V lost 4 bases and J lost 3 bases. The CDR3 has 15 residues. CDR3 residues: CASSSLGAGDYEQYF. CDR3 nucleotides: TGTGCCAGCAGCTCCTTAGGGGCGGGGGACTACGAGCAGTACTTC. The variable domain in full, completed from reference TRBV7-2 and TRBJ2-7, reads GAGVSQSPSNKVTEKGKDVELRCDPISGHTALYWYRQSLGQGLEFLIYFQGNSAPDKSGLPSDRFSAERTGGSVSTLTIQRTQQEDSAVYLCASSSLGAGDYEQYFGPGTRLTVT.

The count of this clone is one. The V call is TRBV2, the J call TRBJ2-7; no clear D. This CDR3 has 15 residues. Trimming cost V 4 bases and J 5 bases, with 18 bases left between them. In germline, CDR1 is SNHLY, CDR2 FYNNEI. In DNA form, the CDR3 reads TGTGCCAGCAGTGCGTTTATAATACGGGTCGACGAGCAGTACTTC. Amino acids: CASSAFIIRVDEQYF.

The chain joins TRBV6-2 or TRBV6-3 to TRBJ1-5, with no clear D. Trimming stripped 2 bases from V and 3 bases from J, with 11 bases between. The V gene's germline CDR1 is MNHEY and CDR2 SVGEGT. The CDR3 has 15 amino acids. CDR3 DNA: TGTGCCAGCAGTTACAGAGGCAGTTCCAATCAGCCCCAGCATTTT. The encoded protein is CASSYRGSSNQPQHF.

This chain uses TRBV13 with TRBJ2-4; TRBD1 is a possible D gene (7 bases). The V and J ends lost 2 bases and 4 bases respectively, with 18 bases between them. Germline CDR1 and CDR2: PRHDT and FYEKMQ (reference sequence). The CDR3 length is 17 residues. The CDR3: CASSLYGGGRRKNIQYF. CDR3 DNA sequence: TGTGCCAGCAGCTTATACGGAGGGGGCAGGCGAAAAAACATTCAGTACTTC.

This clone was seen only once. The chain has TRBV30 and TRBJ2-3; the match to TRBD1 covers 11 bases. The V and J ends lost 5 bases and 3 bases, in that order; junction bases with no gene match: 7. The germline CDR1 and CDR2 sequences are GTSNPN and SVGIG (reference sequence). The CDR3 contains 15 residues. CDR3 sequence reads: CAWGTGGERTDTQYF. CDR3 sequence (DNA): TGTGCCTGGGGGACAGGGGGTGAACGGACAGATACGCAGTATTTT.